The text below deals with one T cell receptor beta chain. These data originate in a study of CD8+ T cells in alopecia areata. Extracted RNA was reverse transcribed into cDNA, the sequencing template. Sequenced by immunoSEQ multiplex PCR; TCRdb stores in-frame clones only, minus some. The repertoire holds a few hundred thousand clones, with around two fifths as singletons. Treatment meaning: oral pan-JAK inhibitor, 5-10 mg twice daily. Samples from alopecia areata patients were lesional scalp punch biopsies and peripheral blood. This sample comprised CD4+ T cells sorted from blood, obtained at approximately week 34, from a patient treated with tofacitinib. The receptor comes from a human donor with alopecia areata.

The CDR3, as DNA: TGTGCCAGCAGCCCCCTGAGGGGGCAGAATTCACCCCTCCACTTT. Its translation is CASSPLRGQNSPLHF. The chain carries TRBV9 and TRBJ1-6; 7 bases agree with TRBD1. J gave up 7 bases and V 4 bases, and 8 bases lay outside the gene matches. This CDR3 has 15 residues. Germline V gene data show CDR1 as SGDLS and CDR2 as YYNGEE.